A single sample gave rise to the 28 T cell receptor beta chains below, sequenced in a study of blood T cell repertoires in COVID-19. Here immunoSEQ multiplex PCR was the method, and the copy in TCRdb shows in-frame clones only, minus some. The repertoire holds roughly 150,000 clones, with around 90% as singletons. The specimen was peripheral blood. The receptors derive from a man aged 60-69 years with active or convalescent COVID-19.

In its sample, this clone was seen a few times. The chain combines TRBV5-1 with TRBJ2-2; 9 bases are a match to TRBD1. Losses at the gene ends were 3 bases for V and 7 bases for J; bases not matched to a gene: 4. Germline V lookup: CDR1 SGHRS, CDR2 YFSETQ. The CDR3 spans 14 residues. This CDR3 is CASSWTGEGGELFF. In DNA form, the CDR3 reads TGCGCCAGCAGCTGGACAGGGGAAGGCGGGGAGCTGTTTTTT. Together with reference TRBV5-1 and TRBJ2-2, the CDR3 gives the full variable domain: KAGVTQTPRYLIKTRGQQVTLSCSPISGHRSVSWYQQTPGQGLQFLFEYFSETQRNKGNFPGRFSGRQFSNSRSEMNVSTLELGDSALYLCASSWTGEGGELFFGEGSRLTVL.

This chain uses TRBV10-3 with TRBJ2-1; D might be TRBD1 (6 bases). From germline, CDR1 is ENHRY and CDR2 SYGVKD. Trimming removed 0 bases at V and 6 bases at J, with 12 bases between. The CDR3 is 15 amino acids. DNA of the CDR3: TGTGCCATCAGTGAGTCGGGGACAACGGGCAATGAGCAGTTCTTC. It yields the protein CAISESGTTGNEQFF.

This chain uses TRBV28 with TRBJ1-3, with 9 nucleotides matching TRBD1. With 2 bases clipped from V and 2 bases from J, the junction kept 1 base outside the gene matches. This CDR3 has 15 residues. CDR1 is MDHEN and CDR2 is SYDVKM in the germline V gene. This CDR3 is CASSLGQGTGNTIYF. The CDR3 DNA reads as TGTGCCAGCAGTTTAGGACAGGGGACTGGAAACACCATATATTTT.

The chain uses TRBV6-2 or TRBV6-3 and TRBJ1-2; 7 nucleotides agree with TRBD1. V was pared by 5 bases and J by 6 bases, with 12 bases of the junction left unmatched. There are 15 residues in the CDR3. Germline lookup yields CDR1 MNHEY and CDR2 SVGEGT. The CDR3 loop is CASSQPGQSSHGYTF. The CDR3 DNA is TGTGCCAGCAGTCAGCCGGGACAGTCGAGTCATGGCTACACCTTC.

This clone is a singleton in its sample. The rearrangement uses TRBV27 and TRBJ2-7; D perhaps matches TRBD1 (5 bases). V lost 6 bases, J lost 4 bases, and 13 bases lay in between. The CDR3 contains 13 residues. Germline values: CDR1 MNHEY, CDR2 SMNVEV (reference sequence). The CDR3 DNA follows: TGTGCCAGCAGCCTTACCCAGGGTTACGAGCAGTACTTC. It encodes CASSLTQGYEQYF.

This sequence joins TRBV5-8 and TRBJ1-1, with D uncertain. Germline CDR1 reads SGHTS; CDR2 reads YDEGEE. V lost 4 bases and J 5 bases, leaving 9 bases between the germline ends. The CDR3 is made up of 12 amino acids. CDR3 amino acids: CASSLTLTEAFF. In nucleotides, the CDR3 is TGTGCCAGCAGCCTCACTCTGACTGAAGCTTTCTTT.

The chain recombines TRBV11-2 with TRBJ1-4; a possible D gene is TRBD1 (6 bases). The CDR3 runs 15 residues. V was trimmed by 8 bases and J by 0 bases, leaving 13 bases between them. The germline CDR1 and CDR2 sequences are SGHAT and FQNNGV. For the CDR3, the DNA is TGTGCCAGCTCAGACAGGCCAGCAACTAATGAAAAACTGTTTTTT. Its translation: CASSDRPATNEKLFF.

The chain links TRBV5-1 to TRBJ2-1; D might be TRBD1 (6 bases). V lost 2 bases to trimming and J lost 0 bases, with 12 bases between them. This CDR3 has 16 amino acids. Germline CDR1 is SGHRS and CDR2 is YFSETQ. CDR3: CASSFRQESSYNEQFF. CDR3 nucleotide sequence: TGCGCCAGCAGCTTTCGACAGGAAAGCTCCTACAATGAGCAGTTCTTC.

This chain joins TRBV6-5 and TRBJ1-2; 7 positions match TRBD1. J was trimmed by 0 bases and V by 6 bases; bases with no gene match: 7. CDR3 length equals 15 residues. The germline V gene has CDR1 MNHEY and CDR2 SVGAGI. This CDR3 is CASRDRTSSNYGYTF. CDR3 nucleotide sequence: TGTGCCAGCAGGGACAGGACTTCATCTAACTATGGCTACACCTTC.

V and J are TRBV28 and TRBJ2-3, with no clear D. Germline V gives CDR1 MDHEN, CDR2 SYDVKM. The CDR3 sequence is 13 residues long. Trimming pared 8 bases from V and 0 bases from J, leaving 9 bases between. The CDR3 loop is CASGGASTDTQYF. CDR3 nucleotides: TGTGCCAGCGGCGGAGCAAGCACAGATACGCAGTATTTT.

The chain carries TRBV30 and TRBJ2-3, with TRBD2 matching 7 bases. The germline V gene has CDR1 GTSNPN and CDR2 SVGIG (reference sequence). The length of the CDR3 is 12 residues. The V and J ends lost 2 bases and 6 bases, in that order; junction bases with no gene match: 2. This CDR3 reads CAWSYSGDTQYF. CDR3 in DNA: TGTGCCTGGAGTTATAGCGGGGATACGCAGTATTTT.

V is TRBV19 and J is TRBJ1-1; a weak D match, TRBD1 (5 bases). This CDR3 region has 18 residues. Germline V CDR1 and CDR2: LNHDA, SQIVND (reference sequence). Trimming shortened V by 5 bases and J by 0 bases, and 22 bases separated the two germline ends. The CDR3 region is CASSPGGVLVVMNTEAFF. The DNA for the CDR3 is TGTGCCAGTAGTCCGGGAGGGGTCCTCGTCGTTATGAACACTGAAGCTTTCTTT.

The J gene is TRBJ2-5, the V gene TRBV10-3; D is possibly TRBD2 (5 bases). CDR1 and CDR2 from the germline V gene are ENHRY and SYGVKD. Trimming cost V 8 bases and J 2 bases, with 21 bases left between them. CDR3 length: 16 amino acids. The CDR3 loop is CAIGPPGTKMQETQYF. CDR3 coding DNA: TGTGCCATCGGACCACCGGGAACTAAGATGCAAGAGACCCAGTACTTC.

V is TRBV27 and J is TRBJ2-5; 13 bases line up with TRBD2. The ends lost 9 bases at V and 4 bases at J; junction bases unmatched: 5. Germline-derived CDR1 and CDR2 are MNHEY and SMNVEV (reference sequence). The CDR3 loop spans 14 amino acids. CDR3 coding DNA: TGTGCCAGTCGACTAGCGGGGGGTGTAGAGACCCAGTACTTC. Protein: CASRLAGGVETQYF.

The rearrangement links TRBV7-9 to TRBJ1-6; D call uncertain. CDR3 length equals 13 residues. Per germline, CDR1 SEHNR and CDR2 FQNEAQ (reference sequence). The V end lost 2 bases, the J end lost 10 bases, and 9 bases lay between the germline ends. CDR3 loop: CASSLIVGSPLHF. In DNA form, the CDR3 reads TGTGCCAGCAGCTTAATCGTTGGCTCACCCCTCCACTTT.

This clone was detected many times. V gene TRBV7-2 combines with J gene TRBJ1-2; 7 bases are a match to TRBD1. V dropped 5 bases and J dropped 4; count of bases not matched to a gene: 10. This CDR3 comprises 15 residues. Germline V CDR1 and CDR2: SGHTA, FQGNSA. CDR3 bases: TGTGCCAGCAGCCAAGGGGCGGGACAGCTCTATGGCTACACCTTC. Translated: CASSQGAGQLYGYTF.

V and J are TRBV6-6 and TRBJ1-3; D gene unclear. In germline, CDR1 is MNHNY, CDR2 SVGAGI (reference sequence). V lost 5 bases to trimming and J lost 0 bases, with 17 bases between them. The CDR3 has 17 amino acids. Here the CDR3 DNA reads TGTGCCAGCAGTCCCCCGGCGAGAAGGAGCTCTGGAAACACCATATATTTT. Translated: CASSPPARRSSGNTIYF.

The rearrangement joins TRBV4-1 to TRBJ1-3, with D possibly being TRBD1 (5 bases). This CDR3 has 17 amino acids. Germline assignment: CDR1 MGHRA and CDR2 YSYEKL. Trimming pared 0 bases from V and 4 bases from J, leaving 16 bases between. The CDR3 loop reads CASSQDAAGQGGNTIYF. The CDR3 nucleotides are TGCGCCAGCAGCCAAGATGCGGCAGGGCAAGGGGGAAACACCATATATTTT.

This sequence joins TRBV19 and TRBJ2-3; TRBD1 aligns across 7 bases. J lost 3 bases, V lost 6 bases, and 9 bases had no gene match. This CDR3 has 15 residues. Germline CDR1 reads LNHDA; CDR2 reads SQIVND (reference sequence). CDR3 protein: CASSDREGVTDTQYF. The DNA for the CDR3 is TGTGCCAGTAGCGACAGGGAAGGGGTGACAGATACGCAGTATTTT.

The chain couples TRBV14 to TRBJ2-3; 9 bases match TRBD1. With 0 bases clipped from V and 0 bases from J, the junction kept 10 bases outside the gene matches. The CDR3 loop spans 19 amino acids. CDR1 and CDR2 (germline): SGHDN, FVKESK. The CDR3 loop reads CASSQEGLQGARSTDTQYF. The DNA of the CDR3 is TGTGCCAGCAGCCAAGAGGGATTACAGGGGGCGAGAAGCACAGATACGCAGTATTTT.

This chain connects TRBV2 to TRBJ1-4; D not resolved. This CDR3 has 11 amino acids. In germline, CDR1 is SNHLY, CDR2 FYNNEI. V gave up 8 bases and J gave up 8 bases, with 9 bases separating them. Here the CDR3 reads CASRGWEKLFF. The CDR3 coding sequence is TGTGCCAGCCGAGGTTGGGAAAAACTGTTTTTT.

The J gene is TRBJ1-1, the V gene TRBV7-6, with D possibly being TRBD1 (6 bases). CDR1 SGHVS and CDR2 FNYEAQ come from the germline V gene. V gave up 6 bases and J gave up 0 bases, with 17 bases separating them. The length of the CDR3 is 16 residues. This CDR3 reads CASSPTGYRVNTEAFF. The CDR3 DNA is TGTGCCAGCAGTCCGACAGGATATAGGGTGAACACTGAAGCTTTCTTT.

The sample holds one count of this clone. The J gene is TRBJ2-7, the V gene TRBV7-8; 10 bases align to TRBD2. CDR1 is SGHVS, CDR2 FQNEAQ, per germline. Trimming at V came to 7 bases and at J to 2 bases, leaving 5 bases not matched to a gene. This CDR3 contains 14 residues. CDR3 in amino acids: CASTVLAGAYEQYF. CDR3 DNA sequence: TGTGCCAGCACCGTGCTAGCGGGGGCCTACGAGCAGTACTTC.

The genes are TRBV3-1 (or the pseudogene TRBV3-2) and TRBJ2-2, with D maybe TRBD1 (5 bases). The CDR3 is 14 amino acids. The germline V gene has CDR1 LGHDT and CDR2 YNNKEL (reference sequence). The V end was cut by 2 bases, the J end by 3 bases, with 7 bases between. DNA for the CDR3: TGTGCCAGCAGCCAACTCAGGGACACCGGGGAGCTGTTTTTT. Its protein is CASSQLRDTGELFF.

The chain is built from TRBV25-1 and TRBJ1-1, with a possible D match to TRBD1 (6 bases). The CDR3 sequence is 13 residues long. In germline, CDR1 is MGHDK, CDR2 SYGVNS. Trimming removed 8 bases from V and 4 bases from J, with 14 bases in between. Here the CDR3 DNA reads TGTGCCAGCCGAGACAGGCTGGGCACTGAAGCTTTCTTT. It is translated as CASRDRLGTEAFF. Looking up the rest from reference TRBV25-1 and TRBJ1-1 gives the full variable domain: EADIYQTPRYLVIGTGKKITLECSQTMGHDKMYWYQQDPGMELHLIHYSYGVNSTEKGDLSSESTVSRIRTEHFPLTLESARPSHTSQYLCASRDRLGTEAFFGQGTRLTVV.

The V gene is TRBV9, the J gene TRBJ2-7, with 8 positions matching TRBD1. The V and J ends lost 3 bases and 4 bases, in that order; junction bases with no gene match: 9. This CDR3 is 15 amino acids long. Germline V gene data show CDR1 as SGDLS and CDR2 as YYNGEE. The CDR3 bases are TGTGCCAGCAGCGAGGACAGGGAGGTCACTTACGAGCAGTACTTC. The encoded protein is CASSEDREVTYEQYF.

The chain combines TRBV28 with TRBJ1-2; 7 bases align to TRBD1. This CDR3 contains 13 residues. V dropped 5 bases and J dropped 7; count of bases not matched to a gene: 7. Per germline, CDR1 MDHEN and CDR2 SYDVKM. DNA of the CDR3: TGTGCCAGCAGTCGACAGGGTCATGGTGGCTACACCTTC. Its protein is CASSRQGHGGYTF.

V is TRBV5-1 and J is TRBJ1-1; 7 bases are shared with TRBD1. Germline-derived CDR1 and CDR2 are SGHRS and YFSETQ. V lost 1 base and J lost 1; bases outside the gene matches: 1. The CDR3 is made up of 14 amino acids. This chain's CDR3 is CASSLWTGNTEAFF. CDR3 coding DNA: TGCGCCAGCAGCTTGTGGACAGGGAACACTGAAGCTTTCTTT.